This T cell receptor beta chain was identified during a study of beta chain features in type 1 diabetes (dated by TCRdb to 2016 to 2018). For the study in its entirety: Patients and healthy donors did not differ in mean age, gender distribution, total cell number or subset yield. A total of 85 million to 140 million sorted cells were examined across all samples, and a strong correlation was observed between cell number per subset and RNA yield. The study compared the TCRB repertoires of sorted circulating CD4+ T cell subsets in recently diagnosed type 1 diabetes patients with those in matched healthy donors. Whereas all 30 or so donors provided naive and central memory subsets, regulatory and stem cell-like memory subsets were isolated from just 8 patients and about eight healthy donors.

In the germline V gene, CDR1 corresponds to LGHNA and CDR2 to YSLEER. The CDR3 runs 16 amino acids, cysteine and phenylalanine included. CDR3 DNA is the only sequence kept; it has 48 bases, read in frame from the first base. Trimming leaves V shorter by 0 bases and J shorter by 4 bases, with the junction holding 8 bases beyond the gene matches. As concerns this clone: Its antigen target is currently unknown. Base qualities are missing; no much larger clone stands one base away.

Each donor gave one peripheral blood draw, roughly 110 mL on average, collected into heparinised tubes. A BD FACSAria II was used to sort naive, central memory, regulatory and stem cell-like memory CD4+ T cells with a panel that included CD45RO, CCR7, CD25, CD127, CD95 and CD27. A purity above 95% was achieved for all sorted populations. PBMCs were isolated immediately by Lymphoprep density gradient centrifugation and stained directly without culture. Samples were stained and sorted in pairs, with one healthy donor and one patient per experiment, so that batch effects were minimized. All of the isolated RNA was reverse transcribed with the High Capacity cDNA Reverse Transcription Kit, so expressed TCRB transcripts were sequenced. Naive, central memory and regulatory T cell samples underwent deep immunoSEQ sequencing, averaging around 3.7 million total reads per sample. Sorted cells were lysed in RLT buffer and RNA was extracted with DNase-treated RNeasy Micro or Mini kits, depending on cell number. To prevent cross-contamination, every cell subset was processed on its own, while patient and healthy donor samples were processed together. The immunoSEQ multiplex PCR was used to amplify TCRB sequences from cDNA, yielding 87-bp fragments that span the CDR3 region. Sequencing of the amplicons was done on the Illumina HiSeq platform. In the source study's methods: PCR bias was corrected computationally using synthetic template baselines, and reads within Hamming distance 2 were collapsed, with unmergeable singletons discarded. Reads were aligned against IMGT so that V, D and J genes, CDR3 length and insertions or deletions at six rearrangement sites could be assigned. Within each subset, clonotype counts were normalized to the number of sorted cells before true diversity and Gini coefficients were calculated with the tcR R package. The overlap coefficient, calculated on TCRB nucleotide sequences, was used to quantify repertoire sharing. Out-of-frame TCRB sequences from naive cells were analyzed to stand in for the pre-selection repertoire. This immuneACCESS table, as held by TCRdb, lists in-frame sequences with V and J called but not all clones. Of the missing ones, under half trace to an unresolved V gene in checked studies; the others have no known cause. V and J calls and clone size follow that table, whereas D and trimming were derived from the DNA. Within this sample are hundreds of thousands of clones, with 11% of them counted one time only. The ten biggest clones cover over 0.015% of the sample.

The full study reports these points: Only small numbers of individuals were included in the HLA sub-analyses, which left unresolved whether HLA type had any influence on TCRB rearrangement. In all four CD4+ subsets, TCRB CDR3 length was moderately but significantly shorter in type 1 diabetes patients. At VDJ recombination sites, patients with type 1 diabetes made fewer insertions and deleted more nucleotides, a pattern implying thymic rearrangement abnormalities. Naive, central memory and regulatory TCRB repertoires appeared to be more similar among patients than among healthy donors. Because cDNA rather than genomic DNA was sequenced, highly expressing activated cells could have been over-represented, although no difference in activation and CD3 levels was found between groups. Shorter templates might have been favored by PCR, but patient and control samples were amplified and corrected together, so both groups would have been affected equally by any skew.

Sequenced sample: naive CD4+ T cells from blood. This sample's cell subset or site label indicates: true naive CD4+ T cells. The TCR sequence derives from a man aged 30 to 45 with type 1 diabetes. The chain employs TRBV4-3 and TRBJ2-5, and 7 bases in between align with TRBD1. The DNA is as follows: TGCGCCAGCAGCCAAGATGTCACAGGGGTCGTAGAGACCCAGTACTTC. This is translated as CASSQDVTGVVETQYF.